A selection of T cell receptor beta chains follows, all from one sample in a study of shared clonotypes between healthy human individuals. TCRdb's table, derived via immunoSEQ multiplex PCR, lists solely in-frame clones and lacks some. This sample has approximately 1.5 million clones, with roughly 98.5% found just once. The source material was naive CD4+ T cells sorted from blood. These receptors were collected from a young man in good health. CDR3s include the opening cysteine and the closing phenylalanine or tryptophan. Each record gives: J gene, clone size, D gene, V gene, CDR3 protein, CDR3 DNA. D genes are given only for firm matches. Clone sizes are given selectively: once, few, many, or a class where the clone is expanded.

J: TRBJ2-3
size: -
D: -
V: TRBV7-7
CDR3: CASSQTGGTDTQYF
DNA: TGTGCTAGCAGCCAAACGGGCGGCACAGATACGCAGTATTTT

J: TRBJ2-7
size: once
D: -
V: TRBV7-6
CDR3: CAIGNVSSYEQYF
DNA: TGTGCCATAGGGAATGTAAGCTCCTACGAGCAGTACTTC

J: TRBJ2-2
size: -
D: -
V: TRBV27
CDR3: CASSWRGRTVFIGELFF
DNA: TGTGCCAGCAGTTGGCGGGGAAGGACAGTGTTTATCGGGGAGCTGTTTTTT

J: TRBJ2-1
size: -
D: TRBD2
V: TRBV6-4
CDR3: CASSNGLADRNEQFF
DNA: TGTGCCAGCTCCAATGGACTAGCGGATCGCAATGAGCAGTTCTTC

J: TRBJ1-5
size: -
D: -
V: TRBV27
CDR3: CASTRSNQPQHF
DNA: TGTGCCAGCACCCGGAGCAATCAGCCCCAGCATTTT

J: TRBJ1-4
size: -
D: TRBD1
V: TRBV28
CDR3: CASAGQGAPEKLFF
DNA: TGTGCCAGCGCGGGACAGGGGGCGCCCGAAAAACTGTTTTTT

J: TRBJ1-3
size: -
D: -
V: TRBV9
CDR3: CASSVAGSGNTIYF
DNA: TGTGCCAGCAGCGTAGCAGGCTCTGGAAACACCATATATTTT

J: TRBJ2-1
size: -
D: -
V: TRBV5-4
CDR3: CASSLRGVAGEDEQFF
DNA: TGTGCCAGCAGCTTGAGGGGGGTTGCCGGAGAGGATGAGCAGTTCTTC

J: TRBJ2-1
size: once
D: -
V: TRBV11-2
CDR3: CASSLDRDRYNEQFF
DNA: TGTGCCAGCAGCTTAGACAGGGATCGCTACAATGAGCAGTTCTTC

J: TRBJ2-1
size: -
D: -
V: TRBV7-9
CDR3: CASTYSAEQFF
DNA: TGTGCCAGCACTTATTCGGCTGAGCAGTTCTTC

J: TRBJ2-1
size: -
D: -
V: TRBV7-2
CDR3: CASSLFPGAGSYNEQFF
DNA: TGTGCCAGCAGCTTATTCCCGGGGGCGGGCTCCTACAATGAGCAGTTCTTC

J: TRBJ2-5
size: -
D: -
V: TRBV5-4
CDR3: CASSLGREATQYF
DNA: TGTGCCAGCAGCTTGGGCAGGGAAGCGACCCAGTACTTC

J: TRBJ1-5
size: -
D: TRBD1
V: TRBV7-2
CDR3: CASSIRTGSNQPQHF
DNA: TGTGCCAGCAGCATACGGACAGGGAGCAATCAGCCCCAGCATTTT

J: TRBJ1-5
size: -
D: -
V: TRBV28
CDR3: CASSFWAQGNQPQHF
DNA: TGTGCCAGCAGTTTTTGGGCCCAGGGCAATCAGCCCCAGCATTTT

J: TRBJ2-1
size: -
D: TRBD2
V: TRBV9
CDR3: CASSVLPPAGATSDEQFF
DNA: TGTGCCAGCAGCGTCCTTCCTCCAGCGGGAGCCACCTCCGATGAGCAGTTCTTC

J: TRBJ2-7
size: -
D: -
V: TRBV7-9
CDR3: CASSLGSRSYEQYF
DNA: TGTGCCAGCAGCTTAGGAAGTCGGTCCTACGAGCAGTACTTC

J: TRBJ2-1
size: -
D: -
V: TRBV9
CDR3: CASTLEADNEQFF
DNA: TGTGCCAGCACTCTTGAGGCTGACAATGAGCAGTTCTTC

J: TRBJ2-5
size: -
D: TRBD1
V: TRBV14
CDR3: CASSQVDRVVETQYF
DNA: TGTGCCAGCAGCCAGGTGGACAGGGTAGTAGAGACCCAGTACTTC